These 30 T cell receptor beta chains came from one sample sequenced in a study of cytomegalovirus exposure and HLA in healthy donors. Clones were sequenced by immunoSEQ multiplex PCR, and TCRdb holds only the in-frame ones, with some missing. Of some 110,000 clones listed, 86% are singletons. Material: PBMCs. These receptors were collected from a woman aged 18-29 years in good health and CMV-seropositive.

The gene calls are TRBV19 and TRBJ1-1; TRBD1 aligns across 9 bases. CDR1 is LNHDA, CDR2 SQIVND, per germline (reference sequence). The CDR3 is made up of 14 amino acids. J gave up 5 bases and V 5 bases, and 6 bases lay outside the gene matches. CDR3 DNA: TGTGCCAGTAGTGTGAGACAGGGGGAGACTGAAGCTTTCTTT. It encodes CASSVRQGETEAFF.

The chain carries TRBV11-3 and TRBJ2-7; D unresolved. Looked up from germline, CDR1 is SGHNT and CDR2 is YENEEA. The CDR3 spans 14 residues. Trimming took off 2 bases at V and 6 bases at J, with 14 bases between the two ends. The DNA of the CDR3 is TGTGCCAGCAGCTTATACGAGTTTTATGGCGAGCAGTACTTC. It encodes CASSLYEFYGEQYF.

The rearrangement joins TRBV15 to TRBJ2-7, with 11 bases that match TRBD2. V shed 0 bases and J 4 bases; nucleotides not matched to a gene: 8. Germline V gives CDR1 LNHNV, CDR2 YYDKDF (reference sequence). The CDR3 consists of 17 residues. CDR3 region: CATSRDWSSGRRYEQYF. CDR3 nucleotides: TGTGCCACCAGCAGAGATTGGTCTAGCGGGAGGAGGTACGAGCAGTACTTC.

J is TRBJ2-7 and V is TRBV11-2; 10 bases fit TRBD2. This CDR3 has 20 residues. Germline lookup yields CDR1 SGHAT and CDR2 FQNNGV. V shed 0 bases and J 2 bases; nucleotides not matched to a gene: 16. CDR3 DNA: TGTGCCAGCAGCTTAGATATTGAATGGACGACTAGCGGGTATGCCTACGAGCAGTACTTC. Amino acid sequence: CASSLDIEWTTSGYAYEQYF.

Written as DNA, the CDR3 is TGTGCCAGCAGCCTGGGGGGACTAGCCCCCTACAATGAGCAGTTCTTC. It encodes CASSLGGLAPYNEQFF. This sequence joins TRBV14 and TRBJ2-1; 9 nucleotides align to TRBD2. The CDR3 is made up of 16 amino acids. In germline, CDR1 is SGHDN, CDR2 FVKESK. Unmatched junction bases numbered 6, after V lost 4 bases and J lost 2 bases.

This clone showed up just a few times. This rearrangement joins TRBV27 to TRBJ1-6; D is undetermined. The CDR3 has 15 residues. V lost 1 base and J 10 bases, leaving 14 bases between the germline ends. In germline, CDR1 is MNHEY, CDR2 SMNVEV (reference sequence). CDR3 protein: CASSLYGEGRSPLHF. As DNA, the CDR3 is TGTGCCAGCAGTTTATACGGGGAGGGTCGATCACCCCTCCACTTT.

The chain couples TRBV6-1 to TRBJ1-6, with D possibly matching TRBD1 (5 bases). V was trimmed by 1 base and J by 4 bases, leaving 11 bases between them. CDR3 length equals 16 residues. The germline CDR1 and CDR2 sequences are MNHNS and SASEGT. CDR3 nucleotides: TGTGCCAGCAGTGAAGGGCCGGGACTTTATAATTCACCCCTCCACTTT. It encodes CASSEGPGLYNSPLHF.

The V gene is TRBV10-2, the J gene TRBJ2-1, with 8 nucleotides matching TRBD2. Germline V gene data show CDR1 as WSHSY and CDR2 as SAAADI. After removal of 10 bases from V and 2 bases from J, the junction contained 7 bases not matched to a gene. The CDR3 has 14 residues. The CDR3 loop reads CATLPGLAYNEQFF. The DNA for the CDR3 is TGCGCCACTCTACCGGGACTAGCCTACAATGAGCAGTTCTTC.

This chain joins TRBV5-1 and TRBJ1-2, with D possibly TRBD1 on 6 matching bases. V lost 0 bases and J lost 8, with 20 bases in between. The CDR3 is 16 amino acids. Looked up from germline, CDR1 is SGHRS and CDR2 is YFSETQ. CDR3: CASSLGPTGPPGGYTF. The CDR3 DNA is TGCGCCAGCAGCTTGGGCCCTACAGGGCCGCCCGGGGGCTACACCTTC.

The V and J genes are TRBV2 and TRBJ2-2, with 8 positions matching TRBD1. The V segment lost 8 bases and the J segment 4 bases; nucleotides outside the gene matches: 9. Germline V gene lookup returns CDR1 SNHLY and CDR2 FYNNEI. There are 15 residues in the CDR3. The CDR3 region has the DNA TGTGCCAGCGCAATCGGGACAGGAGGCACCGGGGAGCTGTTTTTT. The encoded protein is CASAIGTGGTGELFF.

J is TRBJ1-2 and V is TRBV29-1; no firm D call. This CDR3 region has 11 residues. Looked up from germline, CDR1 is SQVTM and CDR2 is ANQGSEA. The ends were cut back, 5 bases at V and 1 base at J, with 5 bases in the middle. CDR3 DNA: TGCAGCGTTTTCGGTAACTATGGCTACACCTTC. Its translation is CSVFGNYGYTF.

The genes are TRBV5-5 and TRBJ2-7, with 14 bases matching TRBD2. Germline trimming cut 1 base from V and 2 bases from J; bases unmatched to any gene: 8. In germline, CDR1 is SGHKS, CDR2 YYEKEE (reference sequence). The CDR3 covers 18 residues. CDR3 in amino acids: CASSLRGLAGEIPYEQYF. The CDR3 nucleotides read TGTGCCAGCAGCTTGCGGGGACTAGCGGGAGAAATCCCCTACGAGCAGTACTTC.

The CDR3 loop is CASSRGQGYESGYTF. As DNA, the CDR3 is TGTGCCAGCTCAAGGGGACAGGGGTACGAGAGCGGCTACACCTTC. V usage is TRBV5-4 and J usage is TRBJ1-2; TRBD1 aligns across 10 bases. This CDR3 comprises 15 residues. V shed 7 bases and J 8 bases; nucleotides not matched to a gene: 14. CDR1 and CDR2 from the germline V gene are SGHNT and YYREEE (reference sequence).

The J gene is TRBJ1-4, the V gene TRBV28; 8 nucleotides line up with TRBD1. There are 14 residues in the CDR3. V lost 2 bases and J lost 6; bases outside the gene matches: 2. Germline V lookup: CDR1 MDHEN, CDR2 SYDVKM. The CDR3 bases are TGTGCCAGCAGTTTACAGGGGGCTTATGAAAAACTGTTTTTT. Translated, it gives CASSLQGAYEKLFF.

The V gene is TRBV18, the J gene TRBJ1-2, with D possibly matching TRBD1 (6 bases). V lost 3 bases to trimming and J lost 4 bases, with 9 bases between them. This CDR3 region has 13 residues. Germline V CDR1 and CDR2: KGHSH, LQKENI. CDR3 protein: CASSPGQAYGYTF. Here the CDR3 DNA reads TGTGCCAGCTCACCGGGACAAGCCTATGGCTACACCTTC.

This rearrangement joins TRBV19 to TRBJ1-3; 8 bases match TRBD1. V shed 6 bases, J shed 0 bases, and the junction held 1 base outside the gene matches. Looked up from germline, CDR1 is LNHDA and CDR2 is SQIVND (reference sequence). This CDR3 comprises 14 residues. CDR3 nucleotide sequence: TGTGCCAGTAGGCAGGGGGCCTCTGGAAACACCATATATTTT. Protein product: CASRQGASGNTIYF.

This sequence joins TRBV5-8 and TRBJ1-4; tentative D call: TRBD1 (5 bases). V was pared by 5 bases and J by 7 bases, with 21 bases between. This CDR3 has 16 amino acids. Germline V lookup: CDR1 SGHTS, CDR2 YDEGEE. CDR3 in amino acids: CASRHALEPRGEKLFF. The CDR3 DNA follows: TGTGCCAGCAGACACGCTTTGGAGCCAAGGGGTGAAAAACTGTTTTTT.

The chain has TRBV5-4 and TRBJ1-3; D is perhaps TRBD1 (5 bases). This CDR3 comprises 14 residues. In germline, CDR1 is SGHNT, CDR2 YYREEE (reference sequence). Between the trimmed V and J ends, which lost 2 bases and 4 bases, there was a span of 10 bases. As DNA, the CDR3 is TGTGCCAGCAGCTTCGGGGGTACGGGAAACACCATATATTTT. This codes for CASSFGGTGNTIYF.

The chain joins TRBV23-1 to TRBJ1-2; 7 bases match TRBD1. TRBV23-1 is annotated as an ORF whose role is uncertain. The CDR3 has 11 amino acids. The junction had 3 bases not matched to a gene; V was cut back by 4 bases and J by 10 bases. In nucleotides, the CDR3 is TGCGCCAGCAGTCGGGACAGTCTCTACACCTTC. Amino acid sequence: CASSRDSLYTF.

The chain is built from TRBV19 and TRBJ2-7; TRBD2 might be the D (5 bases). The germline CDR1 and CDR2 sequences are LNHDA and SQIVND (reference sequence). This CDR3 is built from 13 residues. V lost 6 bases to trimming and J lost 2 bases, with 11 bases between them. CDR3 bases: TGTGCCAGTAGGAGTACCGGGGCCTACGAGCAGTACTTC. It encodes CASRSTGAYEQYF.

The V gene is TRBV28, the J gene TRBJ2-1; TRBD1 might be the D (6 bases). Looked up from germline, CDR1 is MDHEN and CDR2 is SYDVKM. The CDR3 contains 16 residues. V lost 5 bases to trimming and J lost 7 bases, with 21 bases between them. The CDR3 is CASSPPGDLLGNEQFF. As DNA, the CDR3 is TGTGCCAGCAGTCCCCCAGGGGACCTACTGGGGAATGAGCAGTTCTTC.

The chain uses TRBV5-1 and TRBJ2-7; D is possibly TRBD1 (6 bases). V dropped 2 bases and J dropped 2 bases, with 11 bases sitting between them. CDR1 is SGHRS, CDR2 YFSETQ, per germline. CDR3 length: 14 residues. This chain's CDR3 is CASSLQGLTYEQYF. The CDR3 DNA reads as TGCGCCAGCAGCTTACAGGGTCTTACCTACGAGCAGTACTTC.

V and J are TRBV7-3 and TRBJ2-7; no clear D. This CDR3 is built from 14 residues. V shed 10 bases and J shed 1 base, with 17 bases lying between them. The germline CDR1 and CDR2 sequences are SGHTA and FQGTGA. The CDR3 sequence is CATAALSTSYEQYF. The CDR3 nucleotides read TGTGCCACCGCGGCCTTGAGTACTTCCTACGAGCAGTACTTC.

This chain connects TRBV14 to TRBJ2-5; TRBD1 might be the D (5 bases). Germline lookup yields CDR1 SGHDN and CDR2 FVKESK. CDR3 length: 13 amino acids. Trimming pared 4 bases from V and 4 bases from J, leaving 10 bases between. The CDR3 loop is CASSRDRLETQYF. CDR3 sequence (DNA): TGTGCCAGCAGCCGCGACAGACTAGAGACCCAGTACTTC.

The J gene is TRBJ2-1, the V gene TRBV5-1; TRBD2 aligns across 8 bases. The CDR3 is 17 residues long. Germline V CDR1 and CDR2: SGHRS, YFSETQ. The V gene end was trimmed by 4 bases and the J gene end by 4 bases; junction bases not matched to a gene: 13. The CDR3 loop is CASSSLPPSGSYNEQFF. CDR3 in DNA: TGCGCCAGCAGCAGCCTACCGCCTAGCGGGTCATACAATGAGCAGTTCTTC.

The genes are TRBV28 and TRBJ1-3; TRBD1 is a possible D gene (5 bases). This CDR3 comprises 15 residues. Germline-derived CDR1 and CDR2 are MDHEN and SYDVKM. The V end lost 10 bases, the J end lost 0 bases, and 16 bases lay between the germline ends. The CDR3 loop is CATLGVLSSGNTIYF. As DNA, the CDR3 is TGTGCCACCCTAGGGGTCCTGAGCTCTGGAAACACCATATATTTT.

The chain joins TRBV29-1 to TRBJ2-3; 7 bases fit TRBD1. This CDR3 comprises 12 residues. Germline CDR1 and CDR2: SQVTM and ANQGSEA. Germline trimming cut 6 bases from V and 2 bases from J; bases unmatched to any gene: 2. CDR3 residues: CSVGQTTDTQYF. CDR3 DNA: TGCAGCGTGGGACAGACCACAGATACGCAGTATTTT.

V usage is TRBV4-1 and J usage is TRBJ1-1, with TRBD1 matching 7 bases. The CDR3 runs 15 residues. In germline, CDR1 is MGHRA, CDR2 YSYEKL. Unmatched junction bases numbered 5, after V lost 0 bases and J lost 4 bases. CDR3 sequence reads: CASSQDDRVLTEAFF. In DNA form, the CDR3 reads TGCGCCAGCAGCCAAGACGACAGGGTTCTCACTGAAGCTTTCTTT.

Only one count was recorded for this clone. The chain couples TRBV6-5 to TRBJ2-7; 7 bases map to TRBD1. This CDR3 contains 14 residues. Per germline, CDR1 MNHEY and CDR2 SVGAGI. The V gene end was trimmed by 7 bases and the J gene end by 1 base; junction bases not matched to a gene: 7. CDR3 sequence (DNA): TGTGCCAGCAAACAGGGGATCCTTTCCTACGAGCAGTACTTC. Its protein is CASKQGILSYEQYF.

This clone was counted only a few times. This chain joins TRBV2 and TRBJ1-5; no clear D. This CDR3 comprises 12 residues. The V end was cut by 6 bases, the J end by 4 bases, with 7 bases between. Germline V CDR1 and CDR2: SNHLY, FYNNEI. CDR3 sequence (DNA): TGTGCCAGCAGGAGCATTAATCAGCCCCAGCATTTT. This sequence encodes CASRSINQPQHF. Filled out from reference TRBV2 and TRBJ1-5, the complete variable domain reads EPEVTQTPSHQVTQMGQEVILRCVPISNHLYFYWYRQILGQKVEFLVSFYNNEISEKSEIFDDQFSVERPDGSNFTLKIRSTKLEDSAMYFCASRSINQPQHFGDGTRLSIL.